This TCR beta chain is from a study of glioma-infiltrating T cells. Using RNA template, CDR3s of TCR alpha and beta were amplified with iRepertoire arm-PCR. For one-step reverse transcription and amplification, about 90-450 ng of tissue mRNA or PBMC total RNA was used. In TCRdb, the multiplex PCR reads were re-called with MiXCR into one record per CDR3 protein. Among 150,000 to 200,000 distinct CDR3 sequences, 32% were seen once, and the ten largest hold 20% to 25%. Findings and limits, study-wide: CDR3 overlap between tissue and blood was very small. Non-neoplastic patients had below-expected tissue-blood divergence, while all gliomas exceeded expectation.

At least ten counts were recorded for this clonotype. Its target is unknown. The length of the CDR3 is 16 residues. The ends lost 2 bases at V and 8 bases at J; junction bases unmatched: 10. Germline CDR1 is MNHNY and CDR2 is SVGAGI (reference sequence). The sequenced material came from glioma tissue, nonneoplastic brain tissue, or PBMCs (not recorded which). The gene calls are TRBV6-6 and TRBJ1-4, with 8 bases that match TRBD1. This TCR was sampled from a human donor with low-grade glioma or glioblastoma, undergoing nonglioma brain surgery, or in good health (not recorded which). CDR3 region: CASSYVQGARGEKLFF. DNA for the CDR3: TGTGCCAGCAGTTACGTTCAGGGGGCGAGGGGCGAAAAACTGTTTTTT.